This T cell receptor (beta chain) was found in a study of beta chain bispecific antibodies for T cell cancers. Turning to the study itself: Healthy donor T cells cocultured with leukemia lines and bispecific antibodies. Regarding the study as a whole: Most targeted TRBV signal came from the leukemia cell line cells, not normal T cells.

Either OKT3 anti-CD3 antibody or CD3/CD28 beads expanded T cells from blood mononuclear cells over roughly three days. This clonotype was detected many times. No antigen is known for it. Clonotype quantities came from unique molecular identifier barcode counts. From the 5' RACE reads, TCRdb called clonotypes with MiXCR, one entry per CDR3 protein. The sample gives about 18,000 distinct CDR3 sequences, 2% to 2.5% of which show up once; 6.9% is in the top ten. The TCR sequence derives from a human donor in good health. Some clones in this sample may be carry-over from other donors' samples. The sample was healthy donor T cells cultured with leukemia cells.

CDR3: CASRQRMTGEETQYF. The CDR3 DNA is TGTGCCAGCAGACAGCGCATGACGGGCGAGGAGACCCAGTACTTC. This sequence joins TRBV6-5 and TRBJ2-5; D gene uncertain. Germline V lookup: CDR1 MNHEY, CDR2 SVGAGI. This CDR3 contains 15 residues. The V end lost 6 bases, the J end lost 5 bases, and 19 bases lay between the germline ends.